This T cell receptor (beta chain) comes out of a study of T cell responses to AZD1222 COVID-19 vaccine. The data were produced by immunoSEQ multiplex PCR, yet TCRdb's version contains in-frame clones alone and is incomplete. The data contain 200,000 or so clones, 85% to 90% of them singletons. This clone has only one observation. The length of the CDR3 is 16 residues. Germline loops: CDR1 LGHNT, CDR2 FRNRAP. Trimming took 7 bases from V and 2 from J; bases not matched to a gene: 11. The TCR was taken from an adult in good health. Sequenced here: peripheral blood, sampled on day 0 of AZD1222 vaccination. V usage is TRBV12-5 and J usage is TRBJ2-1, with TRBD2 identical over 7 bases. In nucleotides, the CDR3 is TGTGCTAGTGCCTTGGCCGGCGGGAGCGCCTACAATGAGCAGTTCTTC. Residues: CASALAGGSAYNEQFF.